These 15 T cell receptor beta chains were sequenced from one sample in a study of blood T cell repertoires in COVID-19. The data were produced by immunoSEQ multiplex PCR, yet TCRdb's version contains in-frame clones alone and is incomplete. The sample consists of tens of thousands of clones, roughly 89% of them appearing once. Material for sequencing was peripheral blood. The receptor source for this set is a man between 65 and 85 years old with active or convalescent COVID-19.

The rearrangement uses TRBV18 and TRBJ1-4; D perhaps matches TRBD1 (6 bases). Germline loops: CDR1 KGHSH, CDR2 LQKENI. This CDR3 is 15 amino acids long. The V gene lost 6 bases and the J gene lost 8 bases, with 19 bases spanning the gap. CDR3 in DNA: TGTGCCAGCTCCCCCTCGGGGGGGGGCGAGGAAAAACTGTTTTTT. Its protein is CASSPSGGGEEKLFF.

As concerns this clone: At one of its ends the junction is not consistent with the germline gene, which may arise from a read error. This sample also contains other DNA sequences that code for the same CDR3. V gene TRBV7-2 combines with J gene TRBJ2-2; no definite D call. CDR1 and CDR2 from the germline V gene are SGHTA and FQGNSA. There are 14 residues in the CDR3. DNA for the CDR3: TGTGCTAGCAGCTTCAGGCGTGGTCCCGGGGAGCTGTTTTTT. Translated, it gives CASSFRRGPGELFF.

The V and J genes are TRBV3-1 (or the pseudogene TRBV3-2) and TRBJ1-1, with 8 nucleotides matching TRBD1. V trimming: 5 bases; J trimming: 5 bases; junction bases outside the gene matches: 13. The CDR3 has 16 residues. The germline CDR1 and CDR2 sequences are LGHDT and YNNKEL (reference sequence). The CDR3 sequence is CASSYGTGGLRTEAFF. CDR3 coding DNA: TGTGCCAGCAGCTATGGGACAGGAGGTTTGAGAACTGAAGCTTTCTTT.

The V and J genes are TRBV7-2 and TRBJ2-7, with D perhaps TRBD2 (5 bases). Germline V gene sequence: CDR1 SGHTA, CDR2 FQGNSA. V shed 1 base and J shed 1 base, with 11 bases lying between them. The CDR3 extends over 15 amino acids. CDR3 in DNA: TGTGCCAGCAGCTTAGTTAAGGAGCGGTCCTACGAGCAGTACTTC. Protein: CASSLVKERSYEQYF.

The table lists this clone with a count of one. The rearrangement joins TRBV7-9 to TRBJ2-1; 8 bases are shared with TRBD2. V was pared by 3 bases and J by 9 bases, with 7 bases of the junction left unmatched. Germline CDR1 and CDR2: SEHNR and FQNEAQ (reference sequence). The CDR3 spans 14 residues. CDR3 loop: CASSLGGRKVEQFF. In nucleotides, the CDR3 is TGTGCCAGCAGCTTGGGCGGGAGGAAAGTTGAGCAGTTCTTC.

The rearrangement links TRBV19 to TRBJ1-2; D possibly corresponds to TRBD1 (6 bases). Germline CDR1 is LNHDA and CDR2 is SQIVND (reference sequence). The CDR3 sequence is 15 residues long. V lost 7 bases and J lost 0, with 15 bases in between. The CDR3 DNA is TGTGCCAGTACCGACGCAGGGGCAGCTAACTATGGCTACACCTTC. Amino acids: CASTDAGAANYGYTF.

J is TRBJ2-2 and V is TRBV5-4; 8 bases match TRBD1. This CDR3 spans 16 amino acids. Germline CDR1 and CDR2: SGHNT and YYREEE (reference sequence). V gave up 3 bases and J gave up 1 base; unmatched junction bases: 5. The CDR3 DNA reads TGTGCCAGCAGCTACGGACAGGGACGGAACACCGGGGAGCTGTTTTTT. Its protein is CASSYGQGRNTGELFF.

V and J are TRBV6-5 and TRBJ2-3, with D possibly being TRBD1 (6 bases). Germline V lookup: CDR1 MNHEY, CDR2 SVGAGI. The CDR3 consists of 15 residues. The V gene lost 2 bases and the J gene lost 2 bases, with 11 bases spanning the gap. The CDR3 coding sequence is TGTGCCAGCAGTTACCGTGGGACAACCACAGATACGCAGTATTTT. Its protein product is CASSYRGTTTDTQYF.

Only a few counts were recorded for this clone. The gene calls are TRBV5-4 and TRBJ2-7, with 8 bases fitting TRBD2. V was clipped by 0 bases and J by 6 bases; unmatched bases: 8. Germline V lookup: CDR1 SGHNT, CDR2 YYREEE (reference sequence). The CDR3 spans 15 residues. The CDR3 DNA reads TGTGCCAGCAGCTTGGAGTCGGGAGGGCGGTCCGAGCAGTACTTC. Translating gives CASSLESGGRSEQYF.

The V and J genes are TRBV6-4 and TRBJ2-2, with a tentative D call TRBD2 (5 bases). The ends were cut back, 6 bases at V and 6 bases at J, with 14 bases in the middle. Germline values: CDR1 MRHNA, CDR2 SNTAGT. CDR3 length: 14 residues. As DNA, the CDR3 is TGTGCCAGCAGCGTGGACTGGCGCGCCGGGGAGCTGTTTTTT. Translation gives CASSVDWRAGELFF.

This chain uses TRBV9 with TRBJ2-3; weak D call: TRBD2 (6 bases). CDR1 and CDR2 from the germline V gene are SGDLS and YYNGEE. The V and J ends lost 2 bases and 3 bases respectively, with 13 bases between them. The CDR3 covers 15 residues. Written as DNA, the CDR3 is TGTGCCAGCAGCGTGGGAGGCCTGGTGACAGATACGCAGTATTTT. Its translation is CASSVGGLVTDTQYF.

V is TRBV7-9 and J is TRBJ1-3, with D maybe TRBD1 (5 bases). CDR1 SEHNR and CDR2 FQNEAQ come from the germline V gene (reference sequence). This CDR3 has 17 amino acids. The ends were cut back, 3 bases at V and 0 bases at J, with 15 bases in the middle. This chain's CDR3 is CASSFRLRQSSGNTIYF. The CDR3 DNA reads as TGTGCCAGCAGCTTTAGGTTGAGACAGAGCTCTGGAAACACCATATATTTT.

V gene TRBV3-1 (or the pseudogene TRBV3-2) combines with J gene TRBJ1-1, with D unclear. Germline values: CDR1 LGHDT, CDR2 YNNKEL (reference sequence). V was shortened by 4 bases and J by 2 bases, with 5 bases between the two germline ends. The CDR3 covers 12 residues. CDR3 region: CASSRANTEAFF. In nucleotides, the CDR3 is TGTGCCAGCAGCCGGGCTAACACTGAAGCTTTCTTT.

This clone appeared a few times. The CDR3 loop reads CASSVTAYTEAFF. DNA for the CDR3: TGTGCCAGCAGCGTAACAGCCTACACTGAAGCTTTCTTT. The genes are TRBV13 and TRBJ1-1; D remains ambiguous. CDR3 length equals 13 residues. V was shortened by 5 bases and J by 3 bases, with 10 bases between the two germline ends. The V gene's germline CDR1 is PRHDT and CDR2 FYEKMQ (reference sequence).

The V and J genes are TRBV28 and TRBJ1-3, with TRBD1 matching over 9 bases. The trim removed 5 bases at V and 4 bases at J, leaving 12 bases unmatched. This CDR3 comprises 17 residues. The V gene's germline CDR1 is MDHEN and CDR2 SYDVKM. The CDR3 sequence is CASSQFGTGLWGNTIYF. In DNA form, the CDR3 reads TGTGCCAGCAGTCAGTTCGGGACAGGGTTGTGGGGAAACACCATATATTTT. Filled out from reference TRBV28 and TRBJ1-3, the complete variable domain reads DVKVTQSSRYLVKRTGEKVFLECVQDMDHENMFWYRQDPGLGLRLIYFSYDVKMKEKGDIPEGYSVSREKKERFSLILESASTNQTSMYLCASSQFGTGLWGNTIYFGEGSWLTVV.